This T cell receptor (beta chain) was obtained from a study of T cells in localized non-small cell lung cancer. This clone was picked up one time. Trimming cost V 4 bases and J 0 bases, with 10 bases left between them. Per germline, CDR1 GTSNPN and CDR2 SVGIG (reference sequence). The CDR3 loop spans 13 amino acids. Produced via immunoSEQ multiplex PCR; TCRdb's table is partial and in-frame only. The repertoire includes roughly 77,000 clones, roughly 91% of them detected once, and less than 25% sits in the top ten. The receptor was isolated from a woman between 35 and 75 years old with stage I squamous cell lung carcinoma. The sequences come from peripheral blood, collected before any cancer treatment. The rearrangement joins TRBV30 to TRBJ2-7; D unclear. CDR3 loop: CAWTSTHSYEQYF. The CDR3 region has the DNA TGTGCCTGGACCAGCACTCACTCCTACGAGCAGTACTTC. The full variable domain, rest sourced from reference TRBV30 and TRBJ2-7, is SQTIHQWPATLVQPVGSPLSLECTVEGTSNPNLYWYRQAAGRGLQLLFYSVGIGQISSEVPQNLSASRPQDRQFILSSKKLLLSDSGFYLCAWTSTHSYEQYFGPGTRLTVT.